Shown below are 13 T cell receptor beta chains from a single sample sequenced in a study of CD8 T cells in ankylosing spondylitis. One entry per CDR3 protein results from TCRdb running MiXCR on the 5' RACE reads. This table has around 300,000 distinct CDR3 sequences, roughly 14% appearing once. Sample: blood, either unsorted or a sorted T cell fraction (not recorded which). The receptors stem from a male donor with ankylosing spondylitis or in good health (not recorded which).

This clonotype was seen at least ten times. The genes are TRBV20-1 and TRBJ1-1, with a weak D call TRBD1 (6 bases). Trimming shortened V by 5 bases and J by 4 bases, and 14 bases separated the two germline ends. Germline V gives CDR1 DFQATT, CDR2 SNEGSKA (reference sequence). The CDR3 runs to 13 residues. CDR3 region: CSAPEGGRTEAFF. CDR3 DNA sequence: TGCAGTGCTCCGGAGGGGGGACGCACTGAAGCTTTCTTT.

This clonotype was seen many times. The J gene is TRBJ2-1, the V gene TRBV5-1; D could derive from TRBD1 or TRBD2 (5 bases each). Germline lookup yields CDR1 SGHRS and CDR2 YFSETQ. The V end lost 0 bases, the J end lost 12 bases, and 10 bases lay between the germline ends. This CDR3 spans 12 amino acids. Here the CDR3 DNA reads TGCGCCAGCAGCTTGGTTGAGGGGCGGCAGTTCTTC. Residues: CASSLVEGRQFF.

Ten or more counts support this clonotype. This sequence joins TRBV24-1 and TRBJ1-2, with unresolved D. The germline V and J ends were trimmed by 2 bases and 8 bases, with 11 bases remaining between them. Germline values: CDR1 KGHDR, CDR2 SFDVKD. CDR3 length: 13 amino acids. CDR3 bases: TGTGCCACCAGTGATTCCCCCTTTGGAGGCTACACCTTC. It yields the protein CATSDSPFGGYTF.

This CDR3 is CASIKGQGSTDTQYF. The CDR3 DNA follows: TGTGCCAGCATCAAGGGGCAGGGAAGCACAGATACGCAGTATTTT. This chain connects TRBV7-2 to TRBJ2-3; a weak D match, TRBD1 (5 bases). Germline V gives CDR1 SGHTA, CDR2 FQGNSA. Trimming pared 7 bases from V and 0 bases from J, leaving 14 bases between. The CDR3 runs to 15 residues.

V gene TRBV20-1 combines with J gene TRBJ2-3; D is undetermined. The germline CDR1 and CDR2 sequences are DFQATT and SNEGSKA (reference sequence). The CDR3 length is 14 residues. The V end was cut by 4 bases, the J end by 2 bases, with 13 bases between. This CDR3 is CSATRASITDTQYF. The CDR3 DNA is TGCAGTGCTACCCGGGCCTCCATCACAGATACGCAGTATTTT.

V is TRBV28 and J is TRBJ1-5; TRBD1 might be the D (5 bases). This CDR3 spans 14 amino acids. V lost 8 bases and J lost 1, with 12 bases in between. Germline V gene lookup returns CDR1 MDHEN and CDR2 SYDVKM. The CDR3 bases are TGTGCCAGCGGAGGGACTGTGAGCAATCAGCCCCAGCATTTT. As protein: CASGGTVSNQPQHF.

In its sample, this clonotype was seen a few times. CDR3 sequence reads: CATSDPLGDTQYF. DNA of the CDR3: TGTGCCACCAGTGATCCCCTTGGAGATACGCAGTATTTT. This chain links TRBV24-1 with TRBJ2-3; D is ambiguous. V lost 3 bases and J 5 bases, leaving 8 bases between the germline ends. Per the germline V gene, CDR1 is KGHDR and CDR2 is SFDVKD. The CDR3 runs 13 residues.

This clonotype has a count of ten or more. The gene calls are TRBV7-2 and TRBJ2-4; either TRBD1 or TRBD2 may supply D (5 bases each). The CDR3 is 16 residues long. V lost 3 bases, J lost 1 base, and 13 bases lay in between. CDR1 and CDR2 from the germline V gene are SGHTA and FQGNSA. The CDR3: CASSFGTQAAKNIQYF. The CDR3, as DNA: TGTGCCAGCAGCTTCGGGACCCAGGCGGCCAAAAACATTCAGTACTTC.

The chain recombines TRBV4-1 with TRBJ2-6; no firm D call. The CDR3 has 14 residues. Germline CDR1 is MGHRA and CDR2 is YSYEKL. The V gene lost 4 bases and the J gene lost 4 bases, with 8 bases spanning the gap. CDR3 protein: CASSPTEGANVLTF. The CDR3 region has the DNA TGCGCCAGCAGCCCCACTGAGGGGGCCAACGTCCTGACTTTC.

This sequence joins TRBV10-3 and TRBJ2-7; 7 nucleotides align to TRBD1. V was pared by 8 bases and J by 0 bases, with 7 bases of the junction left unmatched. Germline V gene lookup returns CDR1 ENHRY and CDR2 SYGVKD. This CDR3 comprises 14 residues. The CDR3 region is CAIAERDSSYEQYF. In DNA form, the CDR3 reads TGTGCCATCGCCGAACGGGACAGCTCCTACGAGCAGTACTTC.

This clonotype was detected only a few times. The chain recombines TRBV20-1 with TRBJ1-2; no firm D call. V lost 3 bases to trimming and J lost 4 bases, with 6 bases between them. Per germline, CDR1 DFQATT and CDR2 SNEGSKA (reference sequence). The CDR3 covers 11 residues. The CDR3 reads CSASGSYGYTF. The CDR3 DNA reads as TGCAGTGCTAGTGGGAGCTATGGCTACACCTTC.

In this sample, this clonotype turned up a few times. The chain combines TRBV5-5 with TRBJ2-3; D is unresolved. The length of the CDR3 is 13 residues. V was pared by 1 base and J by 6 bases, with 9 bases between. CDR1 is SGHKS, CDR2 YYEKEE, per germline (reference sequence). CDR3 DNA: TGTGCCAGCAGCTTGTCCCAGATCGATACGCAGTATTTT. It yields the protein CASSLSQIDTQYF.

At least ten counts were recorded for this clonotype. The rearrangement links TRBV12-3 or TRBV12-4 to TRBJ2-3, with TRBD2 identical over 12 bases. Germline trimming cut 10 bases from V and 6 bases from J; bases unmatched to any gene: 11. The length of the CDR3 is 15 residues. The CDR3 loop reads CATARTSGTVDTQYF. In nucleotides, the CDR3 is TGTGCCACCGCCAGGACTAGCGGGACCGTGGATACGCAGTATTTT.